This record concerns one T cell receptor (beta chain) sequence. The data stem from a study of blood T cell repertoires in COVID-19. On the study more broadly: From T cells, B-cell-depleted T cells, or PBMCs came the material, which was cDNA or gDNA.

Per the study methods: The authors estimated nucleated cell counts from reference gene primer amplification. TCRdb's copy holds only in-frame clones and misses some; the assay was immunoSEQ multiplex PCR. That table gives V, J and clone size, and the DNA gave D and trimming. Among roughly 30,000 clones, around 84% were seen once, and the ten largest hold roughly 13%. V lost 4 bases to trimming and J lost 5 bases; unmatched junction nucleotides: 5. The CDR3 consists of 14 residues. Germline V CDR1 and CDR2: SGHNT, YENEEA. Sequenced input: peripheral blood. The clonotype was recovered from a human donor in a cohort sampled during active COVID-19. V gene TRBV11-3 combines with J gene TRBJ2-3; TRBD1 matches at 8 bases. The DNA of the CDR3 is TGTGCCAGCAGCTCACAGGGGGAGGTAGATACGCAGTATTTT. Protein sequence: CASSSQGEVDTQYF.